The clone carrying this T cell receptor beta chain was detected ten times or more. The CDR3 loop spans 13 amino acids. Germline CDR1 reads MNHEY; CDR2 reads SVGEGT. V shed 5 bases and J shed 5 bases, with 12 bases lying between them. This sample was included in a study of T cells in Graves' hyperthyroidism and ophthalmopathy. Researchers amplified the TCR beta CDR3 regions from RNA transcripts. RT-PCR in the first round (using the HTBI primer set) targeted the TCR CDR3. TCRdb re-derived calls from the multiplex PCR reads in MiXCR, one entry per CDR3 protein. The sample lists about half a million distinct CDR3 sequences; around 22% were seen once. Among ophthalmopathy patients, the Clinical Activity Score reached at least 3, the NOSPECS grade reached at least 4, and duration remained under 3 months.

Sequencing was carried out using blood. The chain carries TRBV6-2 or TRBV6-3 and TRBJ2-5; D ambiguous. The receptor's source is a woman aged 25 to 39 with Graves' ophthalmopathy. Here the CDR3 DNA reads TGTGCCAGCAGTACTAACCCATGGGAGACCCAGTACTTC. The encoded protein is CASSTNPWETQYF.